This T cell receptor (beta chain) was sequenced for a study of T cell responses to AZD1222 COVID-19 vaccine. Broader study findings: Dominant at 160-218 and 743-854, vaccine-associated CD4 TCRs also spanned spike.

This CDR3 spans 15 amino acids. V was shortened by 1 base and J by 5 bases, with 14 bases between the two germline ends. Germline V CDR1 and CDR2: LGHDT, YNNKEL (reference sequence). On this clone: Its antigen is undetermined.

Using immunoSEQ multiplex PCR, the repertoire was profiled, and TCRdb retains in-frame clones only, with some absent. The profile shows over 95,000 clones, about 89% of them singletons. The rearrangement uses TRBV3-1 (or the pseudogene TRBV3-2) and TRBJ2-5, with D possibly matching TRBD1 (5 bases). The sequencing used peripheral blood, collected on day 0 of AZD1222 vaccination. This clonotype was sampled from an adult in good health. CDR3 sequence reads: CASSQAVGRQETQYF. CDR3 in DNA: TGTGCCAGCAGCCAAGCGGTTGGCAGACAGGAGACCCAGTACTTC.